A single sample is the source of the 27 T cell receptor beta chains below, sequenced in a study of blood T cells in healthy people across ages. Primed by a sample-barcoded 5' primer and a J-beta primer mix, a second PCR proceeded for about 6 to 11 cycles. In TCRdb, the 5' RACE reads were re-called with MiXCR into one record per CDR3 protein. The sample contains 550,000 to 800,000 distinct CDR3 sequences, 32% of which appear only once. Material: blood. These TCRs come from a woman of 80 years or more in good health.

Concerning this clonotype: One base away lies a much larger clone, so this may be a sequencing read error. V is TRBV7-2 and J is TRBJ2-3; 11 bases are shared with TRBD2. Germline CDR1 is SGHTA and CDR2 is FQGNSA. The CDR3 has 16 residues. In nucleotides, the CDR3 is TGTGCCGGCAGCTTCCGTAGCGGGGGGGTAGCCGATACGCAGTATTTT. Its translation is CAGSFRSGGVADTQYF. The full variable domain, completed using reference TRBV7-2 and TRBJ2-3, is GAGVSQSPSNKVTEKGKDVELRCDPISGHTALYWYRQSLGQGLEFLIYFQGNSAPDKSGLPSDRFSAERTGGSVSTLTIQRTQQEDSAVYLCAGSFRSGGVADTQYFGPGTRLTVL.

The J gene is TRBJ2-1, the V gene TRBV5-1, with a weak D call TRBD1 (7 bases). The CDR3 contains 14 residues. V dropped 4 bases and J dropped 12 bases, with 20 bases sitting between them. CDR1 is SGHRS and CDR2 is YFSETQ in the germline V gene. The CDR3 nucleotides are TGCGCCAGCAGCCAAACCAGGGGGGTGGATGGGCAGTTCTTC. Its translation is CASSQTRGVDGQFF.

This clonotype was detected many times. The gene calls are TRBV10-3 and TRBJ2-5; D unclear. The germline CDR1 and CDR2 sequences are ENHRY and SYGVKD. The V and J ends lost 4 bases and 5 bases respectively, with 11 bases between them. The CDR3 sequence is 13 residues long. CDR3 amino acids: CAISASRVETQYF. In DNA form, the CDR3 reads TGTGCCATCAGTGCCTCAAGGGTGGAGACCCAGTACTTC.

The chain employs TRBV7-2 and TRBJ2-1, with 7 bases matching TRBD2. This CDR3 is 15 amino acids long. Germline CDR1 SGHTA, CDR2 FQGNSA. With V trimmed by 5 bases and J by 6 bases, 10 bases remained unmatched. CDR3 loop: CASSPLSGIGNEQFF. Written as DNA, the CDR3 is TGTGCCAGCAGCCCCCTCAGCGGGATAGGCAATGAGCAGTTCTTC.

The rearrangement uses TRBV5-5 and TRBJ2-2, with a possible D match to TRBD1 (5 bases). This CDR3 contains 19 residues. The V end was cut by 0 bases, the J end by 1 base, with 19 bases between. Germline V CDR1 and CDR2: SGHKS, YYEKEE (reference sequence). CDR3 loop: CASSLEMYSRGQNTGELFF. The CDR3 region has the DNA TGTGCCAGCAGCTTGGAAATGTATAGTAGGGGCCAGAACACCGGGGAGCTGTTTTTT.

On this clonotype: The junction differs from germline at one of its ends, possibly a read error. The CDR3 here is CASSGAASYGYTF. Here the CDR3 DNA reads TGTGCCAGCAGCGGGGCAGCTAGCTATGGCTACACTTTC. The rearrangement joins TRBV7-2 to TRBJ1-2; D is possibly TRBD1 (5 bases). Germline V lookup: CDR1 SGHTA, CDR2 FQGNSA. This CDR3 is 13 amino acids long.

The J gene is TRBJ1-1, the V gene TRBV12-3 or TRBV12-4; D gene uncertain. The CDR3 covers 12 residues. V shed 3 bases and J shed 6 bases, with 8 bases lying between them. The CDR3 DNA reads TGTGCCAGCAGTTTTGGTAGGGCTGAAGCTTTCTTT. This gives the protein CASSFGRAEAFF.

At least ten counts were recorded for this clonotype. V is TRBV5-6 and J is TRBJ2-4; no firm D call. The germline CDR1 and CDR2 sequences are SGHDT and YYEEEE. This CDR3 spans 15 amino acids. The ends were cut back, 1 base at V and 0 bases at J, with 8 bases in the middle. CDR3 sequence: CASSLWAIAKNIQYF. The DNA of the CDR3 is TGTGCCAGCAGCTTGTGGGCGATAGCCAAAAACATTCAGTACTTC.

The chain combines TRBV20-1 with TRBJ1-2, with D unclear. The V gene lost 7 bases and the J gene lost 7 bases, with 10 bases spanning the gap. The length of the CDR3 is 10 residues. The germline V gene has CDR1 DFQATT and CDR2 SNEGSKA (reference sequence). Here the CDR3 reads CSVGGAGYTF. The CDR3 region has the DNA TGCAGTGTAGGCGGTGCTGGCTACACCTTC.

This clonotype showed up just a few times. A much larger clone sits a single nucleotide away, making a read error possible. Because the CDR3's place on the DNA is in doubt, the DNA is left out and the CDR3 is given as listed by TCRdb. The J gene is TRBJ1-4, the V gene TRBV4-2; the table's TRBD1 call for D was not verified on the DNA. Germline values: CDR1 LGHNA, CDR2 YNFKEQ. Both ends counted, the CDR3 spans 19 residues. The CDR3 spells CASSQDADGTGIFGEELFF.

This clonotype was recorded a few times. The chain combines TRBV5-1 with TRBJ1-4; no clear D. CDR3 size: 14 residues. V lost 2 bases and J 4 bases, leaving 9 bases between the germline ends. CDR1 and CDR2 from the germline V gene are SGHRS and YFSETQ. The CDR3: CASSFGVDNEKLFF. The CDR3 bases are TGCGCCAGCAGCTTCGGGGTAGATAATGAAAAACTGTTTTTT.

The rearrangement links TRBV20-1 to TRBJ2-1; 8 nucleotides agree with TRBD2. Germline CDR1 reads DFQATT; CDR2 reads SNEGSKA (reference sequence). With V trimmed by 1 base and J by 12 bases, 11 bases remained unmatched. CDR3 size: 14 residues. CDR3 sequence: CSARGPSGPWGQFF. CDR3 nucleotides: TGCAGTGCTAGAGGGCCTAGCGGGCCCTGGGGGCAGTTCTTC.

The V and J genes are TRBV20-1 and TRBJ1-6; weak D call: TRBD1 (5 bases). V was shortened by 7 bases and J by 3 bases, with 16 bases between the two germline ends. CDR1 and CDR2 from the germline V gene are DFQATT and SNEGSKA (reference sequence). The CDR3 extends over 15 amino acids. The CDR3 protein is CSVVGDLFYNSPLHF. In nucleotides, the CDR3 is TGCAGTGTCGTTGGGGACCTCTTCTATAATTCACCCCTCCACTTT.

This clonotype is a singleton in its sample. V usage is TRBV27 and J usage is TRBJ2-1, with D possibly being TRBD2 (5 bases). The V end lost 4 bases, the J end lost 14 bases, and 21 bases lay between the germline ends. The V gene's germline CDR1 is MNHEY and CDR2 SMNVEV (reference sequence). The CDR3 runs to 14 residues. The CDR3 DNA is TGTGCCAGCAGTTCGGGATCCGAAGAGAGCTTGAAGTTCTTC. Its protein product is CASSSGSEESLKFF.

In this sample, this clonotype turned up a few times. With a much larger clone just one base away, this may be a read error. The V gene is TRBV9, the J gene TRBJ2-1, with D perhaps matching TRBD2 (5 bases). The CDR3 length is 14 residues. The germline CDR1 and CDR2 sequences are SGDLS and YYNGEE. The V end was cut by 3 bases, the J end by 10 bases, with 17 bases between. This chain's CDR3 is CASSGGPSLKEQFF. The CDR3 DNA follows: TGTGCCAGCAGCGGAGGGCCTAGCCTTAAAGAGCAGTTCTTC.

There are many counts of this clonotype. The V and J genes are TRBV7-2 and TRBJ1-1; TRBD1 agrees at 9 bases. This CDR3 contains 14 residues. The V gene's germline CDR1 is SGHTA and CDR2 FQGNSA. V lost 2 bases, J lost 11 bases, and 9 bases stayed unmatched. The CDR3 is CASSLSAGQGWAFF. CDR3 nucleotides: TGTGCCAGCAGCTTAAGTGCGGGACAGGGTTGGGCTTTCTTT.

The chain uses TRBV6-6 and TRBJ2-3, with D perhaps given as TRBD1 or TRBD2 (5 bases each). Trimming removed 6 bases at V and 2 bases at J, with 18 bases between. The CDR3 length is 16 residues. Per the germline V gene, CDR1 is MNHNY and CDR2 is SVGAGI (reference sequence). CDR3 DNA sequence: TGTGCCAGCAGCCCCCGCAGGGACGGACTCACAGATACGCAGTATTTT. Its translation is CASSPRRDGLTDTQYF.

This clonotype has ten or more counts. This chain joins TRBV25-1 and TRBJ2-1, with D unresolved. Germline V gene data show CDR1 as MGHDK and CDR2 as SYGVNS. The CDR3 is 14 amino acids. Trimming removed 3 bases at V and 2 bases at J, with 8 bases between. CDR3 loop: CASSDPVTYNEQFF. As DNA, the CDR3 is TGTGCCAGCAGTGATCCGGTAACCTACAATGAGCAGTTCTTC.

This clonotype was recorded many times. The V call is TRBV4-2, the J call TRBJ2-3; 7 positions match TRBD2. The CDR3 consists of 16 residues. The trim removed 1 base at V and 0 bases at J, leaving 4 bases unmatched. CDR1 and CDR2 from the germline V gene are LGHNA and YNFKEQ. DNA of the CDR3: TGTGCCAGCAGCCAAGGAGAGGGACTAAGCACAGATACGCAGTATTTT. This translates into CASSQGEGLSTDTQYF.

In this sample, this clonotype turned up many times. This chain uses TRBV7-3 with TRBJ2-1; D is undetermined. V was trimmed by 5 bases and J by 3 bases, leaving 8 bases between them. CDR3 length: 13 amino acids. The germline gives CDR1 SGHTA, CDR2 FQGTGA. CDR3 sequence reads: CASSPTHYNEQFF. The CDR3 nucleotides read TGTGCCAGCAGCCCCACTCACTACAATGAGCAGTTCTTC.

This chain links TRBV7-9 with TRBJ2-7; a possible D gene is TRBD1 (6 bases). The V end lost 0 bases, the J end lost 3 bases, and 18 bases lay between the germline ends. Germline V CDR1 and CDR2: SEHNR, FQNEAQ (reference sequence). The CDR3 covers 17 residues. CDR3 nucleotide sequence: TGTGCCAGCAGCTTAGCCCAATTGGGGACAAGAGGCTACGAGCAGTACTTC. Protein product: CASSLAQLGTRGYEQYF.

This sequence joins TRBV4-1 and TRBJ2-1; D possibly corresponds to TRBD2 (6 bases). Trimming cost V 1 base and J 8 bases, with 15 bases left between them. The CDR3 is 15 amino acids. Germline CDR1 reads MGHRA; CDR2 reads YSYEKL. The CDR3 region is CASSQVLGSRDEQFF. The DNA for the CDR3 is TGCGCCAGCAGCCAAGTACTCGGGAGTCGGGATGAGCAGTTCTTC.

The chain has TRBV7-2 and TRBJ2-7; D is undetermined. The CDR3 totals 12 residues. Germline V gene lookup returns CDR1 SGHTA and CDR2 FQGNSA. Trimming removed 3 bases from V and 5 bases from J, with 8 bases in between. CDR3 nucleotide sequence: TGTGCCAGCAGCTTTGGTTCCCACGAGCAGTACTTC. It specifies CASSFGSHEQYF.

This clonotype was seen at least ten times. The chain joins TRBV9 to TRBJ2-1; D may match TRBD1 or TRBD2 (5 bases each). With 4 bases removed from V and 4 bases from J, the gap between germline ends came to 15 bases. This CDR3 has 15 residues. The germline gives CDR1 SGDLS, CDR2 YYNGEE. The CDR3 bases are TGTGCCAGCAGCCCCCGGGACCAAAGGTACAATGAGCAGTTCTTC. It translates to CASSPRDQRYNEQFF.

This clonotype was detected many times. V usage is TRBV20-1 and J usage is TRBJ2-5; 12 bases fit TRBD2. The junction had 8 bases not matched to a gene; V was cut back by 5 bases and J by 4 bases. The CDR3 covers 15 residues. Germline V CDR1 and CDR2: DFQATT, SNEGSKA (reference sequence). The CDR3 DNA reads TGCAGTGCTGGGTCCCCTAGCGGGGGGGGAGAGACCCAGTACTTC. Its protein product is CSAGSPSGGGETQYF.

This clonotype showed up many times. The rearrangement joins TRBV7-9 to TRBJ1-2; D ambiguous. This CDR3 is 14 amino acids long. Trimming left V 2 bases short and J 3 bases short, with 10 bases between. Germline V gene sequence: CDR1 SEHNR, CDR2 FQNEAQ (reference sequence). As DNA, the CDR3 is TGTGCCAGCAGCTTAAGCATCCCTCACTATGGCTACACCTTC. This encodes CASSLSIPHYGYTF.

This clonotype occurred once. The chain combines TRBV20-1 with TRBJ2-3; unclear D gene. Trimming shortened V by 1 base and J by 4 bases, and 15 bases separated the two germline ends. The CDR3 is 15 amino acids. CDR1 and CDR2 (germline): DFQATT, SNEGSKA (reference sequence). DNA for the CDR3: TGCAGTGCTAGAGGTACTATGACCGGCGCAGATACGCAGTATTTT. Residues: CSARGTMTGADTQYF.